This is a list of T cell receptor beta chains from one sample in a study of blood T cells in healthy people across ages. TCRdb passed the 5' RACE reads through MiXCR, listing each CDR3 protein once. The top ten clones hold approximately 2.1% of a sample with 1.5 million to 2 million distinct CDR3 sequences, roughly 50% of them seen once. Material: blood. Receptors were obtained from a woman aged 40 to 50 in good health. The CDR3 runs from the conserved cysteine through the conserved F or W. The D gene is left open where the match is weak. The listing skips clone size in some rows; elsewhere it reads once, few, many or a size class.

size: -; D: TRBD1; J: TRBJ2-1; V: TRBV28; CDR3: CASNLNRGNNEQFF; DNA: TGTGCCAGCAACCTAAACAGGGGAAACAATGAGCAGTTCTTC
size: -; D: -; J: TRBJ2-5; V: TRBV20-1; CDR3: CSAAISTDRKEEIQYF; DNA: TGCAGTGCTGCTATTTCCACAGACAGAAAAGAAGAGATCCAGTACTTC
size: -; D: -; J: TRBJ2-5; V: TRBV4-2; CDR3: CASSRWGVETQYF; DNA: TGTGCCAGCAGCCGTTGGGGGGTAGAGACCCAGTACTTC
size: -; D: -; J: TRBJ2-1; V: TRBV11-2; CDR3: CASSLVIGYNEQFF; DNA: TGTGCCAGCAGCTTAGTCATTGGTTACAATGAGCAGTTCTTC
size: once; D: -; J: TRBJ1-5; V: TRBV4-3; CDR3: CASSQDRVGGNQPQHF; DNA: TGCGCCAGCAGCCAAGATCGAGTGGGAGGCAATCAGCCCCAGCATTTT
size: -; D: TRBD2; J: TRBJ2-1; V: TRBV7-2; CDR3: CASTVLADYNEQFF; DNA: TGTGCCAGCACTGTTCTAGCGGATTACAATGAGCAGTTCTTC
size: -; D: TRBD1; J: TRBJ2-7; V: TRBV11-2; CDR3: CASSTSRRDRGRPYEQYF; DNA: TGTGCCAGCAGCACATCTAGAAGGGACAGGGGCCGACCCTACGAGCAGTACTTC
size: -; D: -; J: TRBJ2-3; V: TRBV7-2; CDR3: CASSTQGGLTDTQYF; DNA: TGTGCCAGCAGCACACAGGGGGGGCTGACAGATACGCAGTATTTT
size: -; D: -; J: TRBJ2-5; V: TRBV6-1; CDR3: CASSEDRDQETQYF; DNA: TGTGCCAGCAGTGAAGACAGAGACCAAGAGACCCAGTACTTC
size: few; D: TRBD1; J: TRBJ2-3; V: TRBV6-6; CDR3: CASKGAGDTQYF; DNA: TGTGCCAGCAAGGGGGCGGGCGATACGCAGTATTTT
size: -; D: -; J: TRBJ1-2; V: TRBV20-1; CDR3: CSARADSPPDYGYTF; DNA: TGCAGTGCTAGAGCAGACAGCCCTCCTGACTATGGCTACACCTTC
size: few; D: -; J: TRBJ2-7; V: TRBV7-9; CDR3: CASSPEGSGSYEQYF; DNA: TGTGCCAGCAGCCCCGAAGGTAGCGGCTCCTACGAGCAGTACTTC
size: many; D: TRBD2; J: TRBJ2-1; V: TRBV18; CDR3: CASSPPGLAYNEQFF; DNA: TGTGCCAGCTCACCACCGGGACTAGCGTACAATGAGCAGTTCTTC
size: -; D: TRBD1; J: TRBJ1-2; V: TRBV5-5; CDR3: CASSLANRGMVNYGYTF; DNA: TGTGCCAGCAGCTTGGCCAACAGGGGGATGGTAAACTATGGCTACACCTTC
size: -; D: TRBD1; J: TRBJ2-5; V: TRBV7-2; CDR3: CASSQTGQLYNEQYF; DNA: TGTGCCAGCAGCCAAACGGGACAGTTATACAATGAGCAGTACTTC
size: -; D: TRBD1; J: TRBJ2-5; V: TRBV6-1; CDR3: CASSEEDRGWTQYF; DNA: TGTGCCAGCAGTGAAGAAGACAGGGGGTGGACCCAGTACTTC
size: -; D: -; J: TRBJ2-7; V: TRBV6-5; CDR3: CASSYGYRDEQYF; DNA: TGTGCCAGCAGTTACGGCTACAGGGACGAGCAGTACTTC
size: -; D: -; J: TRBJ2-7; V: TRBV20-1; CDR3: CSARTIQLYNEQYF; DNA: TGCAGTGCCAGGACTATCCAATTATACAATGAGCAGTACTTC
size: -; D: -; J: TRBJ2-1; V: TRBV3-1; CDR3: CASSQEAGMYNEQFF; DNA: TGTGCCAGCAGCCAAGAGGCAGGAATGTACAATGAGCAGTTCTTC
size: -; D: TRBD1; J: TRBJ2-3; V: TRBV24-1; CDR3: CATSGGRTGTSTDTQYF; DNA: TGTGCCACCAGTGGGGGCCGGACAGGGACTAGCACAGATACGCAGTATTTT
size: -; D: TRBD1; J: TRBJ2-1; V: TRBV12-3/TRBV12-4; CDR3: CASSSTGGNSNEQFF; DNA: TGTGCCAGCAGTTCGACAGGGGGCAATTCTAATGAGCAGTTCTTC
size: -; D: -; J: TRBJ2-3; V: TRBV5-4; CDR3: CASSLAAGFGTDTQYF; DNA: TGTGCCAGCAGCTTGGCGGCCGGGTTCGGAACAGATACGCAGTATTTT
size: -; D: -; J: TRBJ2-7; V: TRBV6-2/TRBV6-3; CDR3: CASRKAQVSEQYF; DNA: TGTGCCAGCAGGAAAGCACAGGTCTCCGAGCAGTACTTC
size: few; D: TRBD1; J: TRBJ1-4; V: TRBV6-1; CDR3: CASTRDSFEKLFF; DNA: TGTGCCAGCACCAGGGACAGTTTTGAAAAACTGTTTTTT
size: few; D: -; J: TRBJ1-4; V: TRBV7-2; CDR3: CASSAGREKLFF; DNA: TGTGCCAGCTCAGCGGGAAGAGAAAAACTGTTTTTT
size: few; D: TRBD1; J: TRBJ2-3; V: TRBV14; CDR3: CASSLDRFGTDTQYF; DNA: TGTGCCAGCAGCTTGGACAGGTTTGGCACAGATACGCAGTATTTT
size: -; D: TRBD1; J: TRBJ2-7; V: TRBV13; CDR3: CASSLGLTGGKYEQYF; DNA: TGTGCCAGCAGCTTAGGCCTAACAGGGGGCAAATACGAGCAGTACTTC
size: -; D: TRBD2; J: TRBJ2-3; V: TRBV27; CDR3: CASSQRLAGVNTDTQYF; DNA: TGTGCCAGCAGTCAGAGACTAGCGGGGGTTAACACAGATACGCAGTATTTT